This note documents a single TCR beta chain sequence. Its antigen is currently unknown. These data belong to a study of T cell responses to AZD1222 COVID-19 vaccine. Study-level results: Vaccination with two AZD1222 doses was followed by a rise in Spike-specific TCR breadth and depth.

This CDR3 spans 15 amino acids. V was shortened by 1 base and J by 4 bases, with 13 bases between the two germline ends. Germline-derived CDR1 and CDR2 are LNHNV and YYDKDF (reference sequence). TCRdb keeps only in-frame clones here, not all; method: immunoSEQ multiplex PCR. The sample carries around 67,000 clones, approximately 81% recorded once. V gene TRBV15 combines with J gene TRBJ1-2, with D possibly matching TRBD1 (6 bases). The specimen comprised peripheral blood, sampled on day 0 of AZD1222 vaccination. The TCR originated in an adult in good health. CDR3 amino acids: CATSRVNREGYGYTF. CDR3 in DNA: TGTGCCACCAGCAGAGTTAACAGGGAGGGCTATGGCTACACCTTC.